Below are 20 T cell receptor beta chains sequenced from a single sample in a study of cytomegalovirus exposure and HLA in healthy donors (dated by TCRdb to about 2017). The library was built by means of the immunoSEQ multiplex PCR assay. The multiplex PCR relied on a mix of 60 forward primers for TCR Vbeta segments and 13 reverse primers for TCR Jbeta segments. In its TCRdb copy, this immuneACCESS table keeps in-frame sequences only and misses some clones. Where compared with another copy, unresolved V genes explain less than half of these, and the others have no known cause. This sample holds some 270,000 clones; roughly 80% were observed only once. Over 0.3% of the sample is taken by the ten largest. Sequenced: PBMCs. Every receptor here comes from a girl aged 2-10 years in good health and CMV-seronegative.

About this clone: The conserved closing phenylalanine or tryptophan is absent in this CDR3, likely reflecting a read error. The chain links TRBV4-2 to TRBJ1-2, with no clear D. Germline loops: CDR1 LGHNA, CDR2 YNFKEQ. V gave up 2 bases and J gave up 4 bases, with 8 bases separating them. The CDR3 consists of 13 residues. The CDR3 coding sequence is TGTGCCAGCAGCCAACAGGAACTCTATGGCTACACCCTC. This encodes CASSQQELYGYTL.

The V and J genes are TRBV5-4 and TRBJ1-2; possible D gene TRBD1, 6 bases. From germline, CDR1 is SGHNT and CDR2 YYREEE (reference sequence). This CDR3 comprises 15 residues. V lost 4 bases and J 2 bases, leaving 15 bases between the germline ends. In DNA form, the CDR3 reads TGTGCCAGCAGCATGTGGACAGTCCCCAACTATGGCTACACCTTC. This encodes CASSMWTVPNYGYTF.

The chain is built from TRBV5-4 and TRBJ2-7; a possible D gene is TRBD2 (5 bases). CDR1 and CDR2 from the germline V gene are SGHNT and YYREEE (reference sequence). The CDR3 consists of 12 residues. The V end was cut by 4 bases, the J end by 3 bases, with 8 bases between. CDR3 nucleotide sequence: TGTGCCAGCAGCATGGGGAGCTACGAGCAGTACTTC. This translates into CASSMGSYEQYF.

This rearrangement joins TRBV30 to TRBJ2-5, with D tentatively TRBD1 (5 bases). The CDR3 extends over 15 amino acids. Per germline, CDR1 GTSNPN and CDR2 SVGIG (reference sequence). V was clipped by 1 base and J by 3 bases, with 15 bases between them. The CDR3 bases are TGTGCCTGGAGTGGGTCACGAGACAGTAAAGAGACCCAGTACTTC. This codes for CAWSGSRDSKETQYF.

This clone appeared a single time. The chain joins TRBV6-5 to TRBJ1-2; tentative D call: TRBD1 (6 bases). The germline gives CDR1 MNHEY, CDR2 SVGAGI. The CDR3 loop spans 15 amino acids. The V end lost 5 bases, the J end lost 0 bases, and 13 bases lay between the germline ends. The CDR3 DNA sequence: TGTGCCAGCAGTGCCCGGACAGAGACTAACTATGGCTACACCTTC. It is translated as CASSARTETNYGYTF.

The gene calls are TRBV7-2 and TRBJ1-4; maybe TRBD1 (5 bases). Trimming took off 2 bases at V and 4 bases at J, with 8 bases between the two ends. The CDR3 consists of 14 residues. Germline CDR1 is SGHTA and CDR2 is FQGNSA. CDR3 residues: CASSLPGGNEKLFF. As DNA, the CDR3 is TGTGCCAGCAGCTTACCCGGGGGTAATGAAAAACTGTTTTTT.

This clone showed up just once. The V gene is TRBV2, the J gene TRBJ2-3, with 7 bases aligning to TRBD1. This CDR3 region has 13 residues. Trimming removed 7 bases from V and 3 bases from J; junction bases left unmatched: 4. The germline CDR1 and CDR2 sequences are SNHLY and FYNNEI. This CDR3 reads CASIGQATDTQYF. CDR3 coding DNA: TGTGCCAGCATCGGACAGGCGACAGATACGCAGTATTTT.

The CDR3 reads CASSYRTGPGTQYF. CDR3 in DNA: TGTGCCAGCAGTTACCGAACAGGGCCGGGGACCCAGTACTTC. The chain links TRBV6-5 to TRBJ2-5; TRBD1 is a possible D gene (6 bases). The V gene's germline CDR1 is MNHEY and CDR2 SVGAGI. V was pared by 2 bases and J by 7 bases, with 14 bases between. The CDR3 totals 14 residues.

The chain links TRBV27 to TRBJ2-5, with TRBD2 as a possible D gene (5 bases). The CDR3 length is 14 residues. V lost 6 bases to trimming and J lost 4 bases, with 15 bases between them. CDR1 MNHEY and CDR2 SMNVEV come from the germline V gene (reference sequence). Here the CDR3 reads CASRFTTGRETQYF. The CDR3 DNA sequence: TGTGCCAGCAGATTTACTACGGGGAGAGAGACCCAGTACTTC.

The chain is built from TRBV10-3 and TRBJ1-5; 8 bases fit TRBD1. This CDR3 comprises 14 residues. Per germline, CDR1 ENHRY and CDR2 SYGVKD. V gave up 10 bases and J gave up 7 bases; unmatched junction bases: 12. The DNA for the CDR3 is TGTGCCACCTGTAAGGACAGGGATCTCCAGCCCCAGCATTTT. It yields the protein CATCKDRDLQPQHF.

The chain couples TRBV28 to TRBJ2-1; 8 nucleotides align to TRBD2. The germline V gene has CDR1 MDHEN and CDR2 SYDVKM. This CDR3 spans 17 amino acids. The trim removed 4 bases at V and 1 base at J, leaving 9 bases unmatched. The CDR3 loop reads CASSSQGAGESYNEQFF. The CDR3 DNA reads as TGTGCCAGCAGTTCCCAAGGAGCGGGGGAATCCTACAATGAGCAGTTCTTC.

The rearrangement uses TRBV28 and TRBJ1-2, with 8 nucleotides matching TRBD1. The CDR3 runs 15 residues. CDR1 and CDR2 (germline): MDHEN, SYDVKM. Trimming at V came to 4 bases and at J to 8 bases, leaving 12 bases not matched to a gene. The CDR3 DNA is TGTGCCAGCAGTTATCCAGGGGGCCTCTCCTGGGGCTACACCTTC. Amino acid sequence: CASSYPGGLSWGYTF.

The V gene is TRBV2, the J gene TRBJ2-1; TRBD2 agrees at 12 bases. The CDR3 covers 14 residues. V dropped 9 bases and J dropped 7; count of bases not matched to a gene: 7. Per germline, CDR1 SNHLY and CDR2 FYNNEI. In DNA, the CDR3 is TGTGCCAGGGGCCTAGCGGGGGGGCCAAATGAGCAGTTCTTC. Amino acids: CARGLAGGPNEQFF.

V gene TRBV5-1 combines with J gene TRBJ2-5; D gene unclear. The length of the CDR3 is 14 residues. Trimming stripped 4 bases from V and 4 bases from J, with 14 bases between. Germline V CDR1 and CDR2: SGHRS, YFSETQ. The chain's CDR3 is CASSPGSPTETQYF. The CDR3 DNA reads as TGCGCCAGCAGCCCCGGGTCTCCTACAGAGACCCAGTACTTC.

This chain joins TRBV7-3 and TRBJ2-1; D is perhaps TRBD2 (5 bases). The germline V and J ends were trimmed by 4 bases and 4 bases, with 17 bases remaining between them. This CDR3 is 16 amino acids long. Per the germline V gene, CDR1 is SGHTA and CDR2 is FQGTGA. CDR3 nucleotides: TGTGCCAGCAGCTCCATAACTAGTTTCGATTACAATGAGCAGTTCTTC. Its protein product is CASSSITSFDYNEQFF.

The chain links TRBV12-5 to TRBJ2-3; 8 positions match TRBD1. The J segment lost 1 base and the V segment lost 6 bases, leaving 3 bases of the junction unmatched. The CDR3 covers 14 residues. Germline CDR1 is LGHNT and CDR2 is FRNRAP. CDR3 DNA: TGTGCTAGTGGCGTGACAGGGGGCACAGATACGCAGTATTTT. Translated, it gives CASGVTGGTDTQYF.

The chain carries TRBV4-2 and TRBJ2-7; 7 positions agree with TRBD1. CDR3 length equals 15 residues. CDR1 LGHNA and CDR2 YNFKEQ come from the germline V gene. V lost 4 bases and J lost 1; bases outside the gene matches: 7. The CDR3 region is CASSPPGTASYEQYF. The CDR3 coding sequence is TGTGCCAGCAGCCCCCCGGGGACAGCTTCCTACGAGCAGTACTTC.

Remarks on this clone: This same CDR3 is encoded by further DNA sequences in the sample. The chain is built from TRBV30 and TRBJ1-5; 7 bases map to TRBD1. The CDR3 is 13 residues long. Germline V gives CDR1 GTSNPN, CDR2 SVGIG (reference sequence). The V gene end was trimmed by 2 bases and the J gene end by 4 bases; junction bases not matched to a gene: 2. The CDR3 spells CAWSLQGNQPQHF. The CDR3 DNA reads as TGTGCCTGGAGTTTACAGGGGAATCAGCCCCAGCATTTT.

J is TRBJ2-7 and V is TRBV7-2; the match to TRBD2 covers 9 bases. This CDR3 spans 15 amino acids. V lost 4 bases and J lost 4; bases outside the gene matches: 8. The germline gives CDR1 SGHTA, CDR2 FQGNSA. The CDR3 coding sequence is TGTGCCAGCAGCTCCCCATCTAGCGGGACGTACGAGCAGTACTTC. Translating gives CASSSPSSGTYEQYF.

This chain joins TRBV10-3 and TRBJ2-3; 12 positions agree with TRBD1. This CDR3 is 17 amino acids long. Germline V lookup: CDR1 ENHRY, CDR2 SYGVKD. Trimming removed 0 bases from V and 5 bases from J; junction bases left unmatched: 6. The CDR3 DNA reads TGTGCCATCAGTGAGTCCCGGGACAGGGGGCAGGGAGATACGCAGTATTTT. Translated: CAISESRDRGQGDTQYF.